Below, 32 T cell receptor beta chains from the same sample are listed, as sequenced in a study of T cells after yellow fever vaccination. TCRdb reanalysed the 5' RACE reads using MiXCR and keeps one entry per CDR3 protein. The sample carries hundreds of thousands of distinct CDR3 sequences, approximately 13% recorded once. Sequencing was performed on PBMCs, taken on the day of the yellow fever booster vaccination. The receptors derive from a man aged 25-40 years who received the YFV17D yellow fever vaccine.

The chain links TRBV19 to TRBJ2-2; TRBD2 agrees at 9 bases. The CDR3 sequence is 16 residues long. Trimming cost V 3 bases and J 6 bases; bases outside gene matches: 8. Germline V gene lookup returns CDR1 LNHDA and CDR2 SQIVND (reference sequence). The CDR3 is CASSIPGSGRPGELFF. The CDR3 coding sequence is TGTGCCAGTAGTATCCCGGGTAGCGGGAGACCCGGGGAGCTGTTTTTT.

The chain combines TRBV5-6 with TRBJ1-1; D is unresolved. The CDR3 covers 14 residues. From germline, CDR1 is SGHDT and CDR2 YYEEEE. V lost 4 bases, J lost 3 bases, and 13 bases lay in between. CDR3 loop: CASSQMILDTEAFF. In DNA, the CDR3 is TGTGCCAGCAGCCAAATGATTTTGGACACTGAAGCTTTCTTT.

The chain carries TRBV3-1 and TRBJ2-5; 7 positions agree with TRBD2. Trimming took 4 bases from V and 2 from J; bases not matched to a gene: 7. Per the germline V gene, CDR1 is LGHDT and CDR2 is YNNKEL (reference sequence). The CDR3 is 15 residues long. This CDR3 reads CASSLTGLPQETQYF. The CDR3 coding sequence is TGTGCCAGCAGCCTAACGGGACTACCACAAGAGACCCAGTACTTC.

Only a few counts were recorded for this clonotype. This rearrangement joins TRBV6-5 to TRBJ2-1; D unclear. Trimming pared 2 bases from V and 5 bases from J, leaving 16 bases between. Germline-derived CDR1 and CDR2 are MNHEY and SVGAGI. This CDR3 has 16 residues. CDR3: CASSYLKIGIHNEQFF. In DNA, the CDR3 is TGTGCCAGCAGTTACCTTAAAATAGGTATCCACAATGAGCAGTTCTTC.

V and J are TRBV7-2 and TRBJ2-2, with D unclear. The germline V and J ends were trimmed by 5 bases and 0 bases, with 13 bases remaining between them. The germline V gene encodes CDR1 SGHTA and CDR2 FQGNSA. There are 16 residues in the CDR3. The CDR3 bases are TGTGCCAGCAGCCCACCCACCTCATCGAACACCGGGGAGCTGTTTTTT. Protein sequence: CASSPPTSSNTGELFF. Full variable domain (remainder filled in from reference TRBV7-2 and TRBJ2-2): GAGVSQSPSNKVTEKGKDVELRCDPISGHTALYWYRQSLGQGLEFLIYFQGNSAPDKSGLPSDRFSAERTGGSVSTLTIQRTQQEDSAVYLCASSPPTSSNTGELFFGEGSRLTVL.

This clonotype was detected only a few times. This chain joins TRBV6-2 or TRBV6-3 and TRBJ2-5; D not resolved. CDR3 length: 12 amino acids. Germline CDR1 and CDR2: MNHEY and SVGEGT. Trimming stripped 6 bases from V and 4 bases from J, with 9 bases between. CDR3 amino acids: CASRSVGETQYF. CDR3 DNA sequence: TGTGCCAGCAGGAGCGTCGGAGAGACCCAGTACTTC.

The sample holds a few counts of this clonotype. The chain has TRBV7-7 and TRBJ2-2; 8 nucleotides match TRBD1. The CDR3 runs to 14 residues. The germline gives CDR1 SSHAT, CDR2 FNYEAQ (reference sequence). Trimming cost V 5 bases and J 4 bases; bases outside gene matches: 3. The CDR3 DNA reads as TGTGCCAGCAGCCCGACAGGGGCCACCGGGGAGCTGTTTTTT. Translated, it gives CASSPTGATGELFF.

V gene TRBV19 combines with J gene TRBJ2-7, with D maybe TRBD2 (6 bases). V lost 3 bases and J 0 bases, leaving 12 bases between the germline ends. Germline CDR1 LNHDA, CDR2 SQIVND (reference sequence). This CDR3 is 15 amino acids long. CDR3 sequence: CASSMSGLSSYEQYF. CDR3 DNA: TGTGCCAGTAGTATGAGCGGGTTGAGCTCCTACGAGCAGTACTTC.

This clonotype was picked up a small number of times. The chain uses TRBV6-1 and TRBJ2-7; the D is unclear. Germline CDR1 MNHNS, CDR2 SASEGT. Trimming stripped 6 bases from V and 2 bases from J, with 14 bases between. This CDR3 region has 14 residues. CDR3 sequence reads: CASRARWQAYEQYF. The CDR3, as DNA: TGTGCCAGCAGAGCCCGTTGGCAGGCCTACGAGCAGTACTTC.

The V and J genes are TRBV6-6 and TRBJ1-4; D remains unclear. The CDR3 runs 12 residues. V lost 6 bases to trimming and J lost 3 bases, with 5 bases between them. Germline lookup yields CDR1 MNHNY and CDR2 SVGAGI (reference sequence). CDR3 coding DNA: TGTGCCAGCAGCCGGGCTAATGAAAAACTGTTTTTT. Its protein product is CASSRANEKLFF.

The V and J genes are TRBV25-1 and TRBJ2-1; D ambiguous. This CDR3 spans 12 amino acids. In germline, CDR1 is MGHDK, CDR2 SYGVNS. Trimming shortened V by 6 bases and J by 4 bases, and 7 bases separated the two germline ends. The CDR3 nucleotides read TGTGCCAGCAGGGACCCTTACAATGAGCAGTTCTTC. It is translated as CASRDPYNEQFF.

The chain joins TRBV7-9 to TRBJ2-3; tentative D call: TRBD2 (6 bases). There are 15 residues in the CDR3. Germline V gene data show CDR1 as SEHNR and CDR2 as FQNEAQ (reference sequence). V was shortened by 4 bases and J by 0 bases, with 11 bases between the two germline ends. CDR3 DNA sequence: TGTGCCAGCAGCTCGGGAGTTACCAGCACAGATACGCAGTATTTT. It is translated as CASSSGVTSTDTQYF.

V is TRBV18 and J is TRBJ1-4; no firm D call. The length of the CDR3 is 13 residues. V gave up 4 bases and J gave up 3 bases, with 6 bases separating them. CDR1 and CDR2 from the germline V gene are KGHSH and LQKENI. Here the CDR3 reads CASSRRANEKLFF. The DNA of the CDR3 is TGTGCCAGCTCACGCCGGGCTAATGAAAAACTGTTTTTT.

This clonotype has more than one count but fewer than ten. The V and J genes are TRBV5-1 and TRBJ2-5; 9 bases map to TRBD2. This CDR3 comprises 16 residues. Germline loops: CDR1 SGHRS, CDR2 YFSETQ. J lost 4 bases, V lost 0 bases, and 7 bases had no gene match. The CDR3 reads CASSLGIAGDLETQYF. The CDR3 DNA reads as TGCGCCAGCAGCTTGGGTATAGCGGGAGACCTAGAGACCCAGTACTTC.

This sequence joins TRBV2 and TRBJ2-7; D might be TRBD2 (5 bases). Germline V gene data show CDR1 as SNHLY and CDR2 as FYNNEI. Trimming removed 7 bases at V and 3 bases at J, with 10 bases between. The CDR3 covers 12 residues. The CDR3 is CASIEGDYEQYF. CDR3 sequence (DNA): TGTGCCAGCATTGAGGGTGACTACGAGCAGTACTTC.

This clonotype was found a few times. DNA for the CDR3: TGTGCCAGCAGCTTTATGCAGTCGAAAGACATTCAGTACTTC. Protein product: CASSFMQSKDIQYF. The chain recombines TRBV11-2 with TRBJ2-4; D remains ambiguous. V was cut by 3 bases and J by 8 bases, with 14 bases left in between. Germline V lookup: CDR1 SGHAT, CDR2 FQNNGV. The CDR3 contains 14 residues.

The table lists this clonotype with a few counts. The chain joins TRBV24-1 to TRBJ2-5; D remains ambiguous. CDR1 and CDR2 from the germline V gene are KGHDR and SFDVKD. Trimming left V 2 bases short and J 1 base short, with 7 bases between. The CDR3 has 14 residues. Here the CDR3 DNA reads TGTGCCACCAGTGATTCCCAGCCCCAAGAGACCCAGTACTTC. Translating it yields CATSDSQPQETQYF.

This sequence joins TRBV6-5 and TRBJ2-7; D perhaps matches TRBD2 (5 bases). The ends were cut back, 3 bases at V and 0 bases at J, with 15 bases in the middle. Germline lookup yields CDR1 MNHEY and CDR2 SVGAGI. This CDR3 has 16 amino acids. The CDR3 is CASSYLVDSASYEQYF. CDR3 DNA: TGTGCCAGCAGTTATCTCGTGGACTCAGCCTCCTACGAGCAGTACTTC.

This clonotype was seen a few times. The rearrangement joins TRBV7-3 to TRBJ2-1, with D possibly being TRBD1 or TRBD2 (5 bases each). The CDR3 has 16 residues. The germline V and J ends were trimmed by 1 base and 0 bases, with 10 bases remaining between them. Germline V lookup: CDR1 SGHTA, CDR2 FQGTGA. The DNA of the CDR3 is TGTGCCAGCAGCTTAATGTGGGGGAGCTCCTACAATGAGCAGTTCTTC. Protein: CASSLMWGSSYNEQFF.

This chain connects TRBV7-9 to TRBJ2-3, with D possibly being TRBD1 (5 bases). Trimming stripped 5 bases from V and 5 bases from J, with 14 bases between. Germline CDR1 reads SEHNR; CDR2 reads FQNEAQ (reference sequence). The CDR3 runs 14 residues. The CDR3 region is CASSQGAVKDTQYF. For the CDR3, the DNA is TGTGCCAGCAGCCAAGGGGCGGTAAAAGATACGCAGTATTTT.

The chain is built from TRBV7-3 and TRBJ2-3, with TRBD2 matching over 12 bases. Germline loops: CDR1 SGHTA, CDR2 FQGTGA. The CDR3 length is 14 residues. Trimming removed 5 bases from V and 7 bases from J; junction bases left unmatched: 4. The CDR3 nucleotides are TGTGCCAGCAGCCGGACTAGCGGGACTTATACGCAGTATTTT. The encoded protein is CASSRTSGTYTQYF.

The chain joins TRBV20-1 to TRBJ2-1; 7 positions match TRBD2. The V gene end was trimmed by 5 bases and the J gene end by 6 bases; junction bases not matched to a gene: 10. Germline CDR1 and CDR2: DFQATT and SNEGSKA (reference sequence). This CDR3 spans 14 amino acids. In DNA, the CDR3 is TGCAGTGCTTCACTACTAGCGAGAGCCAATGAGCAGTTCTTC. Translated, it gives CSASLLARANEQFF.

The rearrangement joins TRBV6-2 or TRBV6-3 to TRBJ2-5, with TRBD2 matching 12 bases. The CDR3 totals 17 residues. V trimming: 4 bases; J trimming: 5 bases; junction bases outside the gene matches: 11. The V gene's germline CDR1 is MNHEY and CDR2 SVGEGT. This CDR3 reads CASSSSLLAGGGETQYF. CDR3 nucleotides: TGTGCCAGCAGTTCATCCCTTCTAGCGGGAGGGGGTGAGACCCAGTACTTC.

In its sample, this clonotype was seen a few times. CDR3 sequence (DNA): TGTGCCAGCAGCGCCGGGACGCAAAATGAGCAGTTCTTC. Its protein product is CASSAGTQNEQFF. The V call is TRBV7-7, the J call TRBJ2-1; D may be TRBD1 or TRBD2 (5 bases each). V was shortened by 5 bases and J by 7 bases, with 12 bases between the two germline ends. Germline V gene data show CDR1 as SSHAT and CDR2 as FNYEAQ (reference sequence). The CDR3 has 13 residues.

In DNA, the CDR3 is TGCAGCGTTGTGTCTCGGACAGGGGGCACTGGCTCCTACAATGAGCAGTTCTTC. It yields the protein CSVVSRTGGTGSYNEQFF. The gene calls are TRBV29-1 and TRBJ2-1; 11 bases align to TRBD1. V was pared by 4 bases and J by 0 bases, with 11 bases of the junction left unmatched. The CDR3 has 18 amino acids. CDR1 SQVTM and CDR2 ANQGSEA come from the germline V gene.

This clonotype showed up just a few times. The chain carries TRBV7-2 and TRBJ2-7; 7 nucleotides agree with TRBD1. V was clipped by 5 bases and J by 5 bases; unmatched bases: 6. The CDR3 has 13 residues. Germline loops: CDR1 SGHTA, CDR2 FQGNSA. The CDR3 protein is CASSVGQSNEQYF. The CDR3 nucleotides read TGTGCCAGCAGCGTGGGACAGAGTAACGAGCAGTACTTC.

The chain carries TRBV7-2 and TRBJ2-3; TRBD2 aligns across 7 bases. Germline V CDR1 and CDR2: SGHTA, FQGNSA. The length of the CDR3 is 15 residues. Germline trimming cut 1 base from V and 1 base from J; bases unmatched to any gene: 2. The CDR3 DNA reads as TGTGCCAGCAGCTTAGTAGCGGGCCGCACAGATACGCAGTATTTT. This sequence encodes CASSLVAGRTDTQYF.

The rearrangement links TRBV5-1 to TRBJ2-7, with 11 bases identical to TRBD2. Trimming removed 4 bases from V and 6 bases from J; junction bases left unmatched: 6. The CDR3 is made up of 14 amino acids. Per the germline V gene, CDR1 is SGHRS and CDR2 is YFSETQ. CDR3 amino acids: CASSAGTSGGEQYF. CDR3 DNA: TGCGCCAGCAGCGCCGGGACTAGCGGTGGCGAGCAGTACTTC.

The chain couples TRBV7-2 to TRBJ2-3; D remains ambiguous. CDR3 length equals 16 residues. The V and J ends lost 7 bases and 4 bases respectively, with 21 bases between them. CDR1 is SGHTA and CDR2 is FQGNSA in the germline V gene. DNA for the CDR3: TGTGCCAGCACCGGACGGCTATCGTCGATACCAGATACGCAGTATTTT. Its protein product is CASTGRLSSIPDTQYF. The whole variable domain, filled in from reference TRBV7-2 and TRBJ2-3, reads GAGVSQSPSNKVTEKGKDVELRCDPISGHTALYWYRQSLGQGLEFLIYFQGNSAPDKSGLPSDRFSAERTGGSVSTLTIQRTQQEDSAVYLCASTGRLSSIPDTQYFGPGTRLTVL.

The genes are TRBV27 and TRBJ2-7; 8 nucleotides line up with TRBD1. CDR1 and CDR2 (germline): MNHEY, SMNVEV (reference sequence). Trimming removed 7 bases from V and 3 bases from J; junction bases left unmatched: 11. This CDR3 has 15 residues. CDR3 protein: CASKPDRGYFYEQYF. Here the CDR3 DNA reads TGTGCCAGCAAACCCGACAGGGGATATTTCTACGAGCAGTACTTC.

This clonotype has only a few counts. The CDR3: CASMRGRTDTQYF. The CDR3 DNA reads as TGTGCCAGCATGCGCGGCCGCACAGATACGCAGTATTTT. This chain joins TRBV6-1 and TRBJ2-3, with D hard to call. Germline CDR1 is MNHNS and CDR2 is SASEGT. Trimming removed 7 bases from V and 1 base from J, with 9 bases in between. This CDR3 is built from 13 residues.

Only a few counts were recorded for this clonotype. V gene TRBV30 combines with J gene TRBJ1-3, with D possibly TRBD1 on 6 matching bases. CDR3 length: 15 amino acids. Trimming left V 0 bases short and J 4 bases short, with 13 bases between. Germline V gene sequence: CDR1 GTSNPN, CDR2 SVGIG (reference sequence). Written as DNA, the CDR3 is TGTGCCTGGAGTGTAGGGGGGACGGGAGGAAACACCATATATTTT. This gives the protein CAWSVGGTGGNTIYF.